This T cell receptor (beta chain) stems from a study of cytomegalovirus exposure and HLA in healthy donors. Overall study results and limits: The study designated 150 or so TCR beta chains cytomegalovirus-associated.

Germline CDR1 is LNHDA and CDR2 is SQIVND (reference sequence). CDR3 length equals 15 residues. Trimming removed 3 bases from V and 4 bases from J; junction bases left unmatched: 5. To note about this clone: The antigen remains undetermined.

Assay used: immunoSEQ multiplex PCR; TCRdb lists only in-frame clones, some missing. The sample has tens of thousands of clones; approximately 93% are singletons. The sample taken for sequencing was PBMCs. The TCR comes from a woman aged 18-30 years in good health and CMV-seronegative. The genes are TRBV19 and TRBJ1-5, with 8 bases fitting TRBD1. CDR3 in amino acids: CASSIQGANNQPQHF. DNA of the CDR3: TGTGCCAGTAGTATCCAGGGGGCAAATAATCAGCCCCAGCATTTT.